This T cell receptor beta chain came from a study of human T cells and chemical hapten exposure. The time point was: pre-sensitization, week 0. Treatment: therapeutic diphenylcyclopropenone sensitization with weekly scalp DPC. Whole blood, unfractionated, served as the material for total RNA extraction. TCRdb called the RACE reads again in MiXCR, with one record for every CDR3 protein. The sample holds about 52,000 distinct CDR3 sequences, approximately 9.7% seen once. Trimming removed 8 bases at V and 0 bases at J, with 12 bases between. Germline V lookup: CDR1 SEHNR, CDR2 FQNEAQ (reference sequence). This CDR3 is 14 amino acids long. By sample fraction, this clonotype is medium-sized.

The input for sequencing was whole blood, taken in connection with sensitization to the hapten diphenylcyclopropenone (DPC). The rearrangement joins TRBV7-9 to TRBJ2-3, with D hard to call. This clonotype was obtained from a woman in her twenties or thirties with alopecia areata. Some clones in this sample may be carry-over from other donors' samples. CDR3 bases: TGTGCCAGCTTAAAAACAAGTAGCACAGATACGCAGTATTTT. This gives the protein CASLKTSSTDTQYF.